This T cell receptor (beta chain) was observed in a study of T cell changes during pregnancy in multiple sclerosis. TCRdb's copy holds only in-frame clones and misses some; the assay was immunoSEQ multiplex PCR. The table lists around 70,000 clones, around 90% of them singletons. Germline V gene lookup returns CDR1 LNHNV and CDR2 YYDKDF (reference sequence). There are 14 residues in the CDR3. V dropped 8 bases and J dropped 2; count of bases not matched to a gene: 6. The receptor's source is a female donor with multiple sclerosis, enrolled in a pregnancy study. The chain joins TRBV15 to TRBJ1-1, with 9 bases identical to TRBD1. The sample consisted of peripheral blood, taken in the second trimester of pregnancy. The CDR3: CATARQGVNTEAFF. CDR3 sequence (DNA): TGTGCCACCGCCAGACAGGGGGTTAACACTGAAGCTTTCTTT.